These 8 T cell receptor beta chains were sequenced from one sample in a study of blood T cell repertoires in COVID-19. TCRdb keeps only in-frame clones here, not all; method: immunoSEQ multiplex PCR. The sample has 90,000 to 140,000 clones, 75% to 85% seen once. Sequencing was done on a sample of peripheral blood. Receptor source: a woman between 70 and 85 years old with acute or convalescent COVID-19.

This clone was detected a few times. The chain combines TRBV27 with TRBJ2-2, with D possibly being TRBD1 (6 bases). This CDR3 has 13 residues. The germline V gene has CDR1 MNHEY and CDR2 SMNVEV (reference sequence). With 6 bases removed from V and 9 bases from J, the gap between germline ends came to 14 bases. The CDR3 spells CASSTGSGWELFF. The DNA of the CDR3 is TGTGCCAGCAGCACAGGGAGTGGCTGGGAGCTGTTTTTT.

The chain links TRBV19 to TRBJ2-1; the D gene is possibly TRBD2 (6 bases). The CDR3 is made up of 14 amino acids. The germline V gene encodes CDR1 LNHDA and CDR2 SQIVND (reference sequence). Trimming pared 6 bases from V and 4 bases from J, leaving 13 bases between. CDR3 sequence reads: CASRSSEIYNEQFF. The CDR3 region has the DNA TGTGCCAGTAGGTCTAGCGAGATATACAATGAGCAGTTCTTC.

This clone has a single count. The genes are TRBV5-1 and TRBJ2-1; D perhaps matches TRBD1 (5 bases). There are 14 residues in the CDR3. In germline, CDR1 is SGHRS, CDR2 YFSETQ. With 4 bases removed from V and 4 bases from J, the gap between germline ends came to 12 bases. CDR3: CASSSGQSYNEQFF. CDR3 in DNA: TGCGCCAGCAGCAGTGGACAATCATACAATGAGCAGTTCTTC.

The chain is built from TRBV5-1 and TRBJ2-5; 8 positions match TRBD1. Losses at the gene ends were 4 bases for V and 5 bases for J; bases not matched to a gene: 7. The CDR3 has 14 amino acids. CDR1 is SGHRS, CDR2 YFSETQ, per germline. Here the CDR3 DNA reads TGCGCCAGCAGCATAGGACAGGGCAGGGAGACCCAGTACTTC. It codes for CASSIGQGRETQYF.

CDR3 nucleotides: TGTGCCTGGAGTGGACTCACGTCCTACGAGCAGTACTTC. It codes for CAWSGLTSYEQYF. This chain links TRBV30 with TRBJ2-7; D not certain. V lost 1 base and J 1 base, leaving 8 bases between the germline ends. Germline V gene sequence: CDR1 GTSNPN, CDR2 SVGIG (reference sequence). This CDR3 region has 13 residues.

The chain uses TRBV5-6 and TRBJ2-1, with D unresolved. CDR1 SGHDT and CDR2 YYEEEE come from the germline V gene. V was cut by 1 base and J by 13 bases, with 9 bases left in between. The CDR3 has 11 amino acids. The CDR3 here is CASSLRSVQFF. The CDR3, as DNA: TGTGCCAGCAGCTTGCGGAGCGTCCAGTTCTTC.

This clone was counted a single time. This rearrangement joins TRBV28 to TRBJ2-3, with 7 positions matching TRBD2. This CDR3 region has 15 residues. The V gene end was trimmed by 6 bases and the J gene end by 5 bases; junction bases not matched to a gene: 11. Germline values: CDR1 MDHEN, CDR2 SYDVKM. The CDR3 sequence: CASRPRGRELDTQYF. CDR3 in DNA: TGTGCCAGCAGGCCCCGAGGGCGGGAGCTAGATACGCAGTATTTT.

DNA for the CDR3: TGTGCCAGCAGTTTATCAGGGGGTGTCATGAACACTGAAGCTTTCTTT. It is translated as CASSLSGGVMNTEAFF. The chain joins TRBV27 to TRBJ1-1, with a weak D call TRBD1 (6 bases). V was shortened by 0 bases and J by 0 bases, with 11 bases between the two germline ends. The CDR3 is 16 residues long. Germline V CDR1 and CDR2: MNHEY, SMNVEV (reference sequence).